This is a list of T cell receptor beta chains from one sample in a study of shared clonotypes between healthy human individuals. The method was immunoSEQ multiplex PCR; TCRdb's version includes in-frame clones alone and lacks a portion of them. The top ten hold 0.095% to 0.12% of the sample, which has about 590,000 clones, about 95% seen once. Sequenced input: naive CD8+ T cells sorted from blood. The receptors were gathered from a woman younger than 45 in good health. CDR3s include the opening cysteine and the closing phenylalanine or tryptophan. The D gene is left open where the match is weak. Expanded clones get a size class; other rows say once, few or many, or leave the size out.

D,size,V,J,CDR3,DNA
.,.,TRBV29-1,TRBJ1-2,CSVVSQGNYGYTF,TGCAGCGTTGTATCCCAAGGAAACTATGGCTACACCTTT
.,.,TRBV29-1,TRBJ2-7,CSVVSSGEQYF,TGCAGCGTTGTGTCATCAGGAGAGCAGTACTTC
.,.,TRBV9,TRBJ2-3,CASSVSRGTTDTQYF,TGTGCCAGCAGCGTATCAAGGGGTACTACAGATACGCAGTATTTT
TRBD1,.,TRBV28,TRBJ2-1,CASSLETGIYNEQFF,TGTGCCAGCAGTCTAGAGACAGGGATTTACAATGAGCAGTTCTTC
TRBD1,.,TRBV19,TRBJ1-1,CASSKGTGTEAFF,TGTGCCAGTAGTAAGGGGACAGGCACTGAAGCTTTCTTT
.,few,TRBV5-4,TRBJ2-1,CASSSVGEQFF,TGTGCCAGCAGCTCGGTTGGTGAGCAGTTCTTC
.,.,TRBV7-9,TRBJ2-1,CARSIYREGHENEQFF,TGTGCCAGATCCATCTACAGGGAAGGTCACGAGAATGAGCAGTTCTTC
TRBD1,.,TRBV7-9,TRBJ2-3,CASSLTTLGQGSTDTQYF,TGTGCCAGCAGCTTAACTACCCTCGGACAGGGGAGCACAGATACGCAGTATTTT
TRBD2,.,TRBV27,TRBJ2-3,CASSPRTSGKPDTQYF,TGTGCCAGCAGTCCCCGGACTAGCGGGAAGCCAGATACGCAGTATTTT
TRBD1,.,TRBV6-1,TRBJ1-5,CATYDNRGRQPQHF,TGTGCCACCTACGATAACAGGGGGCGGCAGCCCCAGCATTTT
.,.,TRBV30,TRBJ2-2,CAWSPTLRNTGELFF,TGTGCCTGGAGCCCGACGCTGCGTAACACCGGGGAGCTGTTTTTT
TRBD2,.,TRBV5-1,TRBJ2-3,CASSPRLAGVIDTQYF,TGCGCCAGCAGTCCGAGACTAGCGGGAGTAATAGATACGCAGTATTTT
.,.,TRBV7-6,TRBJ2-7,CASSPGLSSSYEQYF,TGTGCCAGCAGCCCCGGACTATCGAGCTCCTACGAGCAGTACTTC
TRBD1,.,TRBV2,TRBJ1-5,CASSEGQTDYSNQPQHF,TGTGCCAGCAGTGAGGGACAGACCGATTATAGCAATCAGCCCCAGCATTTT
.,.,TRBV28,TRBJ2-7,CASSLAFYEQYF,TGTGCCAGCAGTTTAGCGTTCTACGAGCAGTACTTC
.,.,TRBV5-6,TRBJ2-7,CASSLSGEQYF,TGTGCCAGCAGTCTCTCGGGCGAGCAGTACTTC
.,.,TRBV7-9,TRBJ2-3,CASSLEIGGLITDTQYF,TGTGCCAGCAGCTTAGAGATAGGGGGGTTAATCACAGATACGCAGTATTTT
.,.,TRBV18,TRBJ2-1,CASSLTGSYNEQFF,TGTGCCAGCTCACTTACAGGCTCCTACAATGAGCAGTTCTTC
TRBD1,.,TRBV28,TRBJ2-3,CASSPRWSRDREGTDTQYF,TGTGCCAGCAGTCCGCGATGGTCCCGGGACAGGGAAGGCACAGATACGCAGTATTTT
.,.,TRBV4-1,TRBJ2-7,CASSQGGSSYEQYF,TGCGCCAGCAGCCAAGGTGGGAGCTCCTACGAGCAGTACTTC
.,.,TRBV5-6,TRBJ1-1,CASSLGAEAFF,TGTGCCAGCAGCCTCGGGGCTGAAGCTTTCTTT
TRBD2,.,TRBV28,TRBJ2-7,CASSILAGGLEQYF,TGTGCCAGCAGTATACTAGCGGGAGGGCTCGAGCAGTACTTC
.,.,TRBV28,TRBJ1-2,CASSFDSGVGYTF,TGTGCCAGCAGTTTTGACTCAGGGGTAGGCTACACCTTC
.,.,TRBV10-1,TRBJ2-7,CAGRRGQTILYEQYF,TGCGCCGGGCGGAGGGGACAGACTATTCTCTACGAGCAGTACTTC
TRBD1,.,TRBV19,TRBJ1-5,CATGTGDSNQPQHF,TGTGCCACCGGGACAGGGGATAGCAATCAGCCCCAGCATTTT
.,once,TRBV28,TRBJ2-6,CASSTMKLSSGANVLTF,TGTGCCAGCAGTACTATGAAGCTATCCTCTGGGGCCAACGTCCTGACTTTC
.,.,TRBV4-1,TRBJ1-4,CASSQDLREKLFF,TGCGCCAGCAGCCAAGATCTCCGTGAAAAACTGTTTTTT
TRBD1,few,TRBV30,TRBJ1-5,CAWSPGGSQPQHF,TGTGCCTGGAGTCCAGGGGGAAGTCAGCCCCAGCATTTT
.,.,TRBV28,TRBJ2-7,CASSLQVGPYEQYF,TGTGCCAGCAGTTTACAGGTGGGACCTTACGAGCAGTACTTC
TRBD1,.,TRBV28,TRBJ1-2,CASSLGTVNGYTF,TGTGCCAGCAGTCTGGGGACAGTAAATGGCTACACCTTC
.,.,TRBV7-9,TRBJ2-2,CASSLVSNTGELFF,TGTGCCAGCAGCTTGGTATCGAACACCGGGGAGCTGTTTTTT
TRBD2,.,TRBV9,TRBJ2-5,CASSVSPAGGPRETQYF,TGTGCCAGCAGCGTAAGTCCGGCGGGAGGGCCTCGAGAGACCCAGTACTTC
.,.,TRBV10-2,TRBJ2-7,CASRQDSSYEQYF,TGCGCCAGCAGACAGGACAGCTCCTACGAGCAGTACTTC
.,.,TRBV5-6,TRBJ2-7,CASSLTGQPYEQYF,TGTGCCAGCAGCTTGACAGGCCAGCCGTACGAGCAGTACTTC
.,.,TRBV6-1,TRBJ2-7,CASSELPGTYEQYF,TGTGCCAGCAGTGAACTGCCCGGAACCTACGAGCAGTACTTC
.,.,TRBV27,TRBJ2-3,CASSLGAGNGDDTQYF,TGTGCCAGCAGTTTGGGGGCGGGAAATGGGGACGATACGCAGTATTTT
.,.,TRBV27,TRBJ2-7,CASSLSQGSYEQYF,TGTGCCAGCAGTCTCAGCCAGGGCTCCTACGAGCAGTACTTC
.,.,TRBV27,TRBJ1-5,CASSARWGTGLSNQPQHF,TGTGCCAGCAGCGCAAGGTGGGGGACGGGGCTTAGCAATCAGCCCCAGCATTTT
.,.,TRBV12-5,TRBJ1-1,CASGFRYTTEAFF,TGTGCTAGTGGTTTCAGGTATACCACTGAAGCTTTCTTT
.,.,TRBV23-1,TRBJ2-7,CASRDEQYF,TGCGCCAGCAGGGACGAGCAGTACTTC
TRBD1,.,TRBV9,TRBJ2-1,CASSVEGQGNNNEQFF,TGTGCCAGCAGCGTAGAAGGACAGGGGAACAACAATGAGCAGTTCTTC
TRBD1,.,TRBV6-6,TRBJ2-7,CASSYSKGQTYEQYF,TGTGCCAGCAGTTACTCGAAGGGACAGACCTACGAGCAGTACTTC
TRBD1,once,TRBV6-6,TRBJ1-4,CASSPWTGGGEKLFF,TGTGCCAGCAGTCCGTGGACAGGGGGAGGTGAAAAACTGTTTTTT
.,.,TRBV4-1,TRBJ2-5,CASSQDRRDQETQYF,TGCGCCAGCAGCCAAGATCGGAGGGACCAAGAGACCCAGTACTTC
.,.,TRBV5-6,TRBJ2-2,CASSFGGIHTGELFF,TGTGCCAGCAGCTTTGGAGGGATACACACCGGGGAGCTGTTTTTT
TRBD2,.,TRBV13,TRBJ2-7,CASSSHSGYSYEQYF,TGTGCCAGCAGCTCTCATAGCGGGTACTCCTACGAGCAGTACTTC
.,.,TRBV11-1,TRBJ2-1,CASGRVVYNEQFF,TGTGCCAGCGGCAGGGTGGTCTACAATGAGCAGTTCTTC
.,once,TRBV10-3,TRBJ2-7,CAISDPIGGQSSYEQYF,TGTGCCATCAGTGACCCTATCGGCGGGCAGAGCTCCTACGAGCAGTACTTC
.,.,TRBV4-1,TRBJ2-4,CASSQDNKKNIQYF,TGCGCCAGCAGCCAAGATAACAAGAAAAACATTCAGTACTTC
.,.,TRBV6-5,TRBJ2-7,CASGGTEYEQYF,TGTGCCAGCGGTGGGACCGAATACGAGCAGTACTTC
.,.,TRBV7-9,TRBJ1-3,CASSQDSFAGNTIYF,TGTGCCAGCAGCCAAGACAGTTTTGCTGGAAACACCATATATTTT